The 14 T cell receptor beta chains presented below share a single source sample, sequenced in a study of blood T cell repertoires in COVID-19. The repertoire was sequenced with immunoSEQ multiplex PCR; TCRdb's copy has only in-frame clones and lacks some. Among fewer than 75,000 clones listed, over 75% were seen once. The sequencing sample was made of peripheral blood. The receptors derive from a man in his 60s with active or convalescent COVID-19.

This chain connects TRBV3-1 (or the pseudogene TRBV3-2) to TRBJ2-7, with D uncertain. Germline V gene data show CDR1 as LGHDT and CDR2 as YNNKEL (reference sequence). This CDR3 region has 16 residues. The V end lost 0 bases, the J end lost 2 bases, and 14 bases lay between the germline ends. CDR3 protein: CASSQEGNSLTYEQYF. CDR3 DNA sequence: TGTGCCAGCAGCCAAGAAGGCAATAGCCTCACCTACGAGCAGTACTTC.

V usage is TRBV28 and J usage is TRBJ1-2; 7 bases match TRBD1. This CDR3 contains 13 residues. In germline, CDR1 is MDHEN, CDR2 SYDVKM. J was trimmed by 7 bases and V by 4 bases; bases with no gene match: 6. The CDR3 spells CASSSPKGAGYTF. The CDR3 nucleotides are TGTGCCAGCAGTTCACCAAAGGGGGCTGGCTACACCTTC.

This clone appeared once. The CDR3 loop is CASSLGGQGTTNYGYTF. CDR3 bases: TGCGCCAGCAGCTTGGGAGGGCAGGGGACGACTAACTATGGCTACACCTTC. The V gene is TRBV5-1, the J gene TRBJ1-2; the D gene is possibly TRBD1 (6 bases). V was clipped by 0 bases and J by 0 bases, with 15 bases between them. The CDR3 runs 17 residues. The germline gives CDR1 SGHRS, CDR2 YFSETQ.

The CDR3 DNA is TGTGCCAGCTCACCTCCTGGCGGAAACTCTGGAAACACCATATATTTT. Protein product: CASSPPGGNSGNTIYF. The J gene is TRBJ1-3, the V gene TRBV18, with no clear D. CDR3 size: 16 residues. The germline CDR1 and CDR2 sequences are KGHSH and LQKENI. Trimming took 3 bases from V and 0 from J, leaving 12 bases between them.

J is TRBJ2-2 and V is TRBV4-2; 9 nucleotides line up with TRBD2. The ends lost 0 bases at V and 3 bases at J; junction bases unmatched: 8. This CDR3 has 18 residues. CDR1 and CDR2 (germline): LGHNA, YNFKEQ. The DNA for the CDR3 is TGTGCCAGCAGCCAAGATAGGAGCGGGAGGTTCGACACCGGGGAGCTGTTTTTT. It is translated as CASSQDRSGRFDTGELFF.

The V gene is TRBV6-1, the J gene TRBJ2-7; TRBD2 might be the D (5 bases). The CDR3 totals 17 residues. V was shortened by 1 base and J by 4 bases, with 20 bases between the two germline ends. Germline V CDR1 and CDR2: MNHNS, SASEGT. DNA of the CDR3: TGTGCCAGCAGTGAAGGGCGGGCCCTGCTTTATACTTACGAGCAGTACTTC. Translating gives CASSEGRALLYTYEQYF.

V and J are TRBV4-3 and TRBJ1-2; TRBD1 is a possible D gene (5 bases). Germline-derived CDR1 and CDR2 are LGHNA and YSLEER. Trimming cost V 0 bases and J 10 bases, with 18 bases left between them. This CDR3 spans 15 amino acids. CDR3 coding DNA: TGCGCCAGCAGCCAAGATTTGGCAGGGAGGGCTGCCTACACCTTC. Its translation is CASSQDLAGRAAYTF.

This chain links TRBV6-5 with TRBJ2-7, with D possibly being TRBD1 (6 bases). The CDR3 loop spans 12 amino acids. Trimming shortened V by 5 bases and J by 5 bases, and 10 bases separated the two germline ends. CDR1 and CDR2 from the germline V gene are MNHEY and SVGAGI. CDR3 protein: CASSKQGDEQYF. As DNA, the CDR3 is TGTGCCAGCAGTAAACAGGGCGACGAGCAGTACTTC.

Here the CDR3 reads CAWLLYGAGAEDTQYF. In DNA, the CDR3 is TGTGCCTGGTTACTATATGGAGCGGGAGCCGAGGATACGCAGTATTTT. J is TRBJ2-3 and V is TRBV30, with TRBD2 identical over 8 bases. V lost 5 bases and J lost 6; bases outside the gene matches: 16. The CDR3 runs to 16 residues. Per the germline V gene, CDR1 is GTSNPN and CDR2 is SVGIG (reference sequence).

V gene TRBV5-1 combines with J gene TRBJ1-1, with D perhaps matching TRBD1 (5 bases). V was cut by 5 bases and J by 4 bases, with 12 bases left in between. The CDR3 spans 13 residues. Per germline, CDR1 SGHRS and CDR2 YFSETQ. The CDR3 region is CASRPAGGTEAFF. The CDR3 DNA reads TGCGCCAGCAGACCGGCGGGGGGCACTGAAGCTTTCTTT.

This sequence joins TRBV6-5 and TRBJ1-6; 9 bases line up with TRBD1. Germline V lookup: CDR1 MNHEY, CDR2 SVGAGI. After removal of 7 bases from V and 7 bases from J, the junction contained 8 bases not matched to a gene. The CDR3 has 15 amino acids. CDR3 nucleotides: TGTGCCAGCACGTCCCGGGACAGGGAAAATTCACCCCTCCACTTT. It yields the protein CASTSRDRENSPLHF.

This clone was seen repeatedly, ten times or more. The V gene is TRBV7-3, the J gene TRBJ2-3; no clear D gene. Germline CDR1 SGHTA, CDR2 FQGTGA. Trimming cost V 2 bases and J 2 bases, with 11 bases left between them. This CDR3 is 15 amino acids long. The DNA for the CDR3 is TGTGCCAGCAGCTTAGGCCCCGAGGACACAGATACGCAGTATTTT. It translates to CASSLGPEDTDTQYF.

The CDR3 sequence is CASSPDSRDDEQFF. The CDR3 nucleotides read TGTGCCAGCTCACCGGACTCGAGAGACGATGAGCAGTTCTTC. The rearrangement links TRBV18 to TRBJ2-1; TRBD2 might be the D (5 bases). The V gene's germline CDR1 is KGHSH and CDR2 LQKENI. V gave up 3 bases and J gave up 8 bases, with 14 bases separating them. The CDR3 length is 14 residues.

This chain uses TRBV19 with TRBJ2-5; TRBD2 is a possible D gene (5 bases). Germline V gene data show CDR1 as LNHDA and CDR2 as SQIVND (reference sequence). The V and J ends lost 7 bases and 0 bases respectively, with 12 bases between them. CDR3 length: 14 amino acids. Written as DNA, the CDR3 is TGTGCCAGTAAGTCAGCGGTATACCAAGAGACCCAGTACTTC. As protein: CASKSAVYQETQYF.